The 15 T cell receptor beta chains listed next were all sequenced from one sample in a study of Ad26.COV2.S vaccination and SARS-CoV-2 variants. Method: immunoSEQ multiplex PCR; TCRdb's copy keeps in-frame clones and lacks some. Seen here are about 460,000 clones, about 88% observed once, and the top ten hold approximately 1.7%. Described treatment: some 19 received Ad26.COV2.S at low or high dose, single or two shots; several received placebo; per-sample allocation not given. Day 63 following the first vaccine or placebo injection was when the samples were taken. The sequences come from peripheral blood, collected in a trial of Ad26.COV2.S vaccine versus placebo. These receptor sequences come from a person aged 18-60 years who received the Ad26.COV2.S COVID-19 vaccine or a placebo.

V and J are TRBV5-1 and TRBJ1-1; the D is unclear. The germline gives CDR1 SGHRS, CDR2 YFSETQ. The CDR3 has 13 residues. V lost 1 base to trimming and J lost 11 bases, with 15 bases between them. This chain's CDR3 is CASSLQDRRAAFF. CDR3 DNA: TGCGCCAGCAGCTTGCAGGACCGGCGGGCGGCTTTCTTT. Combining the CDR3 with reference TRBV5-1 and TRBJ1-1 gives the whole variable domain KAGVTQTPRYLIKTRGQQVTLSCSPISGHRSVSWYQQTPGQGLQFLFEYFSETQRNKGNFPGRFSGRQFSNSRSEMNVSTLELGDSALYLCASSLQDRRAAFFGQGTRLTVV.

CDR3 region: CASRLNGDVRVDTQYF. The CDR3 DNA is TGTGCCAGCAGGCTAAACGGGGACGTCAGGGTCGATACGCAGTATTTT. The V gene is TRBV7-8, the J gene TRBJ2-3, with D perhaps being TRBD1 or TRBD2 (5 bases each). CDR1 and CDR2 (germline): SGHVS, FQNEAQ. With 6 bases removed from V and 6 bases from J, the gap between germline ends came to 22 bases. This CDR3 contains 16 residues.

A word on this clone: An end of the junction differs from the germline gene, which may be a read error. The CDR3 nucleotides read TGTGTCAGCAGCTTAGCCCCGGTGTTGTCCTACGAGCAGTACTTC. It encodes CVSSLAPVLSYEQYF. The chain uses TRBV7-8 and TRBJ2-7; D gene uncertain. This CDR3 has 15 residues. Germline CDR1 and CDR2: SGHVS and FQNEAQ.

This chain joins TRBV28 and TRBJ2-1, with D tentatively TRBD1 (6 bases). Germline V gives CDR1 MDHEN, CDR2 SYDVKM. The CDR3 runs 16 residues. Trimming cost V 6 bases and J 3 bases, with 18 bases left between them. The CDR3 DNA reads TGTGCCAGCAGCCGGATAGTAGCGACAGGCTACAATGAGCAGTTCTTC. This encodes CASSRIVATGYNEQFF.

Worth noting for this clone: A junction end diverges from the germline sequence, so it may reflect a read error. V usage is TRBV7-7 and J usage is TRBJ1-2; 9 bases map to TRBD1. Germline CDR1 reads SSHAT; CDR2 reads FNYEAQ (reference sequence). CDR3 size: 14 residues. CDR3 in amino acids: CASRPDRGYYGYTF. DNA of the CDR3: TGTGCTAGCAGACCCGACAGGGGGTACTATGGCTACACCTTC.

CDR3 nucleotides: TGTGCCAGCAGTGAATCCCAGGTCCGAAAACTGTTTTTT. Its translation: CASSESQVRKLFF. This chain links TRBV25-1 with TRBJ1-4, with unresolved D. Trimming removed 1 base from V and 10 bases from J, with 10 bases in between. The CDR3 runs to 13 residues. CDR1 is MGHDK and CDR2 is SYGVNS in the germline V gene.

The rearrangement joins TRBV7-9 to TRBJ1-4; maybe TRBD1 (5 bases). The V end was cut by 5 bases, the J end by 2 bases, with 18 bases between. CDR3 length equals 17 residues. Germline V lookup: CDR1 SEHNR, CDR2 FQNEAQ (reference sequence). The CDR3 loop reads CASSPHHLGATNEKLFF. The CDR3 DNA sequence: TGTGCCAGCAGCCCGCACCACCTCGGGGCGACTAATGAAAAACTGTTTTTT.

This clone appeared a single time. The same CDR3 is also encoded by other DNA sequences in this sample. The chain carries TRBV28 and TRBJ2-7, with D hard to call. The germline V gene encodes CDR1 MDHEN and CDR2 SYDVKM. Trimming left V 4 bases short and J 3 bases short, with 4 bases between. The CDR3 covers 11 residues. The CDR3 loop reads CASSSLYEQYF. CDR3 nucleotides: TGTGCCAGCAGTTCCCTCTACGAGCAGTACTTC.

The chain carries TRBV13 and TRBJ2-1; 9 bases agree with TRBD1. V gave up 2 bases and J gave up 9 bases; unmatched junction bases: 11. Germline CDR1 PRHDT, CDR2 FYEKMQ (reference sequence). This CDR3 region has 16 residues. The CDR3, as DNA: TGTGCCAGCAGCTTATTCGGGGGACAGGGCTTTGTTGAGCAGTTCTTC. This gives the protein CASSLFGGQGFVEQFF. Looking up the rest from reference TRBV13 and TRBJ2-1 gives the full variable domain: AAGVIQSPRHLIKEKRETATLKCYPIPRHDTVYWYQQGPGQDPQFLISFYEKMQSDKGSIPDRFSAQQFSDYHSELNMSSLELGDSALYFCASSLFGGQGFVEQFFGPGTRLTVL.

This chain connects TRBV4-1 to TRBJ2-3; unclear D gene. The CDR3 totals 15 residues. The germline CDR1 and CDR2 sequences are MGHRA and YSYEKL. Trimming took off 0 bases at V and 1 base at J, with 8 bases between the two ends. The CDR3 is CASSQERSRTDTQYF. CDR3 nucleotide sequence: TGCGCCAGCAGCCAAGAACGATCTCGCACAGATACGCAGTATTTT.

CDR3 nucleotides: TGTGCCAGTAGTTGGGGGCCGAGCACCGGGGAGCTGTTTTTT. This codes for CASSWGPSTGELFF. This chain joins TRBV19 and TRBJ2-2; D may be TRBD1 (6 bases). The CDR3 has 14 residues. V was pared by 5 bases and J by 4 bases, with 11 bases between. The germline V gene has CDR1 LNHDA and CDR2 SQIVND (reference sequence).

The V and J genes are TRBV18 and TRBJ1-1, with D tentatively TRBD1 (6 bases). The CDR3 contains 13 residues. Germline lookup yields CDR1 KGHSH and CDR2 LQKENI. V shed 6 bases and J shed 8 bases, with 16 bases lying between them. The CDR3 loop reads CASSTGGGREAFF. The CDR3 DNA reads TGTGCCAGCTCGACAGGTGGGGGAAGGGAAGCTTTCTTT.

The chain uses TRBV27 and TRBJ2-7, with D maybe TRBD2 (7 bases). Per the germline V gene, CDR1 is MNHEY and CDR2 is SMNVEV (reference sequence). V gave up 2 bases and J gave up 2 bases, with 10 bases separating them. The CDR3 covers 14 residues. The CDR3: CASSLRGGPYEQYF. The CDR3 DNA sequence: TGTGCCAGCAGTTTAAGGGGGGGGCCCTACGAGCAGTACTTC.

The chain employs TRBV4-2 and TRBJ2-1, with 13 bases that match TRBD2. Trimming at V came to 1 base and at J to 0 bases, leaving 6 bases not matched to a gene. CDR3 size: 19 residues. From germline, CDR1 is LGHNA and CDR2 YNFKEQ. In DNA form, the CDR3 reads TGTGCCAGCAGCCAAGGAACTAGCGGGAGGGTCAGCTCCTACAATGAGCAGTTCTTC. Translated: CASSQGTSGRVSSYNEQFF.

J is TRBJ1-2 and V is TRBV6-5, with D tentatively TRBD1 (6 bases). Trimming removed 6 bases at V and 0 bases at J, with 11 bases between. Germline loops: CDR1 MNHEY, CDR2 SVGAGI. The CDR3 spans 14 residues. In DNA, the CDR3 is TGTGCCAGCAGGACACAGGGAACTAACTATGGCTACACCTTC. Amino acid sequence: CASRTQGTNYGYTF.